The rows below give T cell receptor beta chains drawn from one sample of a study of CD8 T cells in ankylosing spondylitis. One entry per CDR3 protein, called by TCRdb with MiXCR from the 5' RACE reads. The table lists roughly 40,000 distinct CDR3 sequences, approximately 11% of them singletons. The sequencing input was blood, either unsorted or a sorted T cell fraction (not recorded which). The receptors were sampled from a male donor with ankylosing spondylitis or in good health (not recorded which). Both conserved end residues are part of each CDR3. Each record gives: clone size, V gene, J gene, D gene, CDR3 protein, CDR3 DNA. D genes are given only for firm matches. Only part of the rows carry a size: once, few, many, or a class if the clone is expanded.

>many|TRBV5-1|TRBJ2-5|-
CASSLVAGETQYF
TGCGCCAGCAGCTTGGTTGCGGGGGAGACCCAGTACTTC
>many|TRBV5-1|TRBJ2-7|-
CASMDPLLSNYEQYF
TGCGCCAGCATGGACCCGCTCCTTAGTAACTACGAGCAGTACTTC
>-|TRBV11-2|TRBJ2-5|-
CASSFFRDSALSEQETQYF
TGTGCCAGCAGCTTCTTCAGGGACTCGGCCCTTTCGGAGCAAGAGACCCAGTACTTC
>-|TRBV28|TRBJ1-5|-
CASSLTQYSNQPQHF
TGTGCCAGCAGTTTAACCCAGTATAGCAATCAGCCCCAGCATTTT
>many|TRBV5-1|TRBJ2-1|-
CASSLIAEGNEQFF
TGCGCCAGCAGCTTGATCGCGGAGGGCAATGAGCAGTTCTTC
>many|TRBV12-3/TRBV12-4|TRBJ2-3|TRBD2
CASSFLFGGELTDTQYF
TGTGCCAGCAGTTTCCTCTTTGGGGGGGAATTAACAGATACGCAGTATTTT
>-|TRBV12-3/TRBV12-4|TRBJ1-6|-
CASSPLGSNSPLHF
TGTGCCAGCAGTCCGCTCGGCAGTAATTCACCCCTCCACTTT
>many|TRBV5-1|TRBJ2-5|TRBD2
CASSSGLAGGLMKTQYF
TGCGCCAGCAGCTCGGGACTAGCGGGGGGGCTGATGAAGACCCAGTACTTC
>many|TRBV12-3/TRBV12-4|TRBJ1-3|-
CASSPRTDPWGTIYF
TGTGCCAGCAGTCCCAGGACAGACCCGTGGGGCACCATATATTTT
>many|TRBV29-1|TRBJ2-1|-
CSVEPRRDYNEQFF
TGCAGCGTTGAACCGCGCAGGGACTACAATGAGCAGTTCTTC
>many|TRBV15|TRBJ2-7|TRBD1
CATSLGQGTPREQYF
TGTGCCACCAGCTTAGGACAGGGGACCCCGAGGGAGCAGTACTTC
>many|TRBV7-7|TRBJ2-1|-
CASSLDRNNEQFF
TGTGCCAGCAGCCTCGACAGAAACAATGAGCAGTTCTTC
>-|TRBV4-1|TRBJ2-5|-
CASSHPTETQYF
TGCGCCAGCAGCCACCCGACGGAGACCCAGTACTTC